The sequence of this T cell receptor beta chain was determined in a study of human T cells and chemical hapten exposure. For the study at large: The patients, most of them female, presented with alopecia areata, totalis or universalis.

Study-wide findings and caveats: Once DPC sensitization occurred, TCRs above 1 in 1000 frequency showed no change. The formation of large CDR3 similarity clusters by expanded TCRs significantly exceeded that of controls. Donors had alopecia, so their immune response may differ from healthy people's.

This clonotype was counted at least ten times. What it recognizes is unknown. Time point reported: pre-sensitization, week 0. Treatment described: therapeutic diphenylcyclopropenone sensitization with weekly scalp DPC. Using its own MiXCR run on the RACE reads, TCRdb lists one record per CDR3 protein. The data show 38,000 or so distinct CDR3 sequences, less than 9% seen once. The sequences come from whole blood, collected in connection with sensitization to the hapten diphenylcyclopropenone (DPC). The receptor was isolated from a woman between 45 and 60 years old with alopecia areata. Some clones in this sample may be carry-over from other donors' samples.

The CDR3 region is CSASSLAGNSYNEQFF. The DNA of the CDR3 is TGCAGTGCTAGCTCCCTAGCGGGAAACTCCTACAATGAGCAGTTCTTC. J is TRBJ2-1 and V is TRBV20-1; 9 nucleotides match TRBD2. J was trimmed by 0 bases and V by 3 bases; bases with no gene match: 6. CDR1 and CDR2 (germline): DFQATT, SNEGSKA (reference sequence). This CDR3 is built from 16 residues.